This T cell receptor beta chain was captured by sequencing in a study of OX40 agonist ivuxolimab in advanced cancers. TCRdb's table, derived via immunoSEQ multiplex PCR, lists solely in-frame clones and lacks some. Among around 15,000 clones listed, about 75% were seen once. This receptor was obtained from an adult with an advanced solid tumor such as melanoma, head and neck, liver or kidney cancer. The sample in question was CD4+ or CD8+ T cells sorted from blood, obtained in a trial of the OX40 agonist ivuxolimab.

DNA of the CDR3: TGTGCCAGCAGTGAGCGTAGTACAGATACGCAGTATTTT. It codes for CASSERSTDTQYF. The J gene is TRBJ2-3, the V gene TRBV6-4; D remains ambiguous. Trimming took off 3 bases at V and 3 bases at J, with 7 bases between the two ends. Germline loops: CDR1 MRHNA, CDR2 SNTAGT. This CDR3 spans 13 amino acids.